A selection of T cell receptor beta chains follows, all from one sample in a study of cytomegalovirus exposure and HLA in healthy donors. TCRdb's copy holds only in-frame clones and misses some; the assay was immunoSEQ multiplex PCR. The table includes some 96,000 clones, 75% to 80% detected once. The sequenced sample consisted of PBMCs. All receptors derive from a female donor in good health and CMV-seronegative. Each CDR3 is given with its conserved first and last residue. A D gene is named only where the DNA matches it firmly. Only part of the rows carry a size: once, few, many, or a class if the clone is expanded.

TGTGCCAGCTCACCTCAAACAGGCCTCTCCTACAATGAGCAGTTCTTC,CASSPQTGLSYNEQFF,TRBJ2-1,TRBV18,.,.
TGCGCCAGCAGTCCACGAGGGAGAGGGACTGGACCCTACAATGAGCAGTTCTTC,CASSPRGRGTGPYNEQFF,TRBJ2-1,TRBV23-1,.,.
TGTGCCAGCAGCTTTGGGGGCGGGGGAAAGGCCGGGGAGCTGTTTTTT,CASSFGGGGKAGELFF,TRBJ2-2,TRBV7-2,few,.
TGTGCCAGCAGATTAGCGGGAGGGCCGTACACCGGGGAGCTGTTTTTT,CASRLAGGPYTGELFF,TRBJ2-2,TRBV7-3,.,TRBD2
TGCGCCAGCCGACTAGTCGGAGAGACCCAGTACTTC,CASRLVGETQYF,TRBJ2-5,TRBV5-1,.,.
TGTGCCAGCAGCCGACTCTCCGGGGAGCTGTTTTTT,CASSRLSGELFF,TRBJ2-2,TRBV9,few,.
TGTGCCTGGAGGGACTTCTCTGGAAACACCATATATTTT,CAWRDFSGNTIYF,TRBJ1-3,TRBV30,.,.
TGTGCCAGCAGCTTAGGAGCGGGGGCCGCCTACGAGCAGTACTTC,CASSLGAGAAYEQYF,TRBJ2-7,TRBV7-6,few,TRBD2
TGCGCCAGCGTTACAGGGTTTGACGAGCAGTACTTC,CASVTGFDEQYF,TRBJ2-7,TRBV23-1,once,.
TGTGCCAGCAGCCAGCTTCCCAGGCAGCCCCAGCATTTT,CASSQLPRQPQHF,TRBJ1-5,TRBV11-2,few,.
TGTGCCAGCAAGGGCACAGGTACCTACGAGCAGTACTTC,CASKGTGTYEQYF,TRBJ2-7,TRBV28,.,.
TGTGCCAGTATGAGCAAGGCCAGGGGATGGACCGGGGAGCTGTTTTTT,CASMSKARGWTGELFF,TRBJ2-2,TRBV19,few,.
TGTGCCAGCCGTCGACAGGAGAACACTGAAGCTTTCTTT,CASRRQENTEAFF,TRBJ1-1,TRBV4-2,.,.
TGTGCTGGGGGACAGGGCTTTCTCTACGAGCAGTACTTC,CAGGQGFLYEQYF,TRBJ2-7,TRBV10-3,.,TRBD1
TGCGCCAGCAGCTTGGCCACAGGGGCCCCTGAAGCTTTCTTT,CASSLATGAPEAFF,TRBJ1-1,TRBV5-1,.,TRBD1
TGTGCCAGCAGCGTCTCTAGCGGGGGGGAGCAGTTCTTC,CASSVSSGGEQFF,TRBJ2-1,TRBV9,.,TRBD2
TGTGCCAGCAGCCCGGAGTGGGATTCACCCCTCCACTTT,CASSPEWDSPLHF,TRBJ1-6,TRBV7-9,few,.
TGTGCCAGCAGCCCCCTGAAGGTGACTAGGACTGAAGCTTTCTTT,CASSPLKVTRTEAFF,TRBJ1-1,TRBV21-1,.,.
TGTGCCAGCAAAGAACAGGGGCCCTTACTCTATGGCTACACCTTC,CASKEQGPLLYGYTF,TRBJ1-2,TRBV28,.,TRBD1
TGTGCCAGCAGTAAGACTAGCGCCAGCTCCTACAATGAGCAGTTCTTC,CASSKTSASSYNEQFF,TRBJ2-1,TRBV6-6,once,TRBD2
TGCGCCAGCAGCCTCCTCGGGGGGCTATCTGGCTACACCTTC,CASSLLGGLSGYTF,TRBJ1-2,TRBV4-1,.,.
TGTGCCAGCAGCAACCGAGGGCACGAAAAACTGTTTTTT,CASSNRGHEKLFF,TRBJ1-4,TRBV7-2,.,.